This is a list of T cell receptor beta chains from one sample in a study of blood T cells in healthy people across ages. MiXCR, applied by TCRdb to the 5' RACE reads, yields one record per CDR3 protein. The table includes roughly 800,000 distinct CDR3 sequences, just under 25% detected once. This sample also appeared in a second study, on T cells of mothers and their children.

Material for sequencing was blood. The receptors originated from a boy younger than 18 in good health. The CDR3 runs from the conserved cysteine through the conserved F or W.

TRBV27	TRBJ1-4	CASRPDQLAREKLFF
TRBV18	TRBJ2-1	CASNRGDNEQFF
TRBV18	TRBJ2-5	CASSPVGLQETQYF
TRBV12-3/TRBV12-4	TRBJ2-1	CASIPRDSSYNEQFF
TRBV20-1	TRBJ1-6	CSARDGRNNSPLHF
TRBV12-3/TRBV12-4	TRBJ1-5	CASSLRGGPRQPQHF
TRBV28	TRBJ2-7	CACSSTASGGVYEQYF
TRBV20-1	TRBJ1-4	CSASTNEKLFF
TRBV7-8	TRBJ2-3	CASSLGGVGGVIDTQYF
TRBV7-2	TRBJ1-4	CASSQNAVTNEKLFF